Listed below are T cell receptor beta chains from one sample, sequenced in a study of T-cell memory formation after mild COVID-19. Using its own MiXCR run on the 5' RACE reads, TCRdb lists one record per CDR3 protein. The sample consists of around 310,000 distinct CDR3 sequences, roughly 19% of them appearing once. Sequencing used PBMCs or a T cell subset sorted from them (not recorded which). The receptors stem from a young man who had mild COVID-19 (a few samples of this study predate the infection). Cell type and time point are not known. Each CDR3 is given without its conserved first and last residue.

cdr3_aa: ASSYGLAGLDEQF
j_call: TRBJ2-1
v_call: TRBV5-1

cdr3_aa: ASKLNIKDEQY
j_call: TRBJ2-7
v_call: TRBV2

cdr3_aa: SGSRGLDYGYT
j_call: TRBJ1-2
v_call: TRBV20-1

cdr3_aa: SDLGGGIQY
j_call: TRBJ2-4
v_call: TRBV20-1

cdr3_aa: ASSSINRGLGDEAF
j_call: TRBJ1-1
v_call: TRBV6-5

cdr3_aa: ASSVGQAKQY
j_call: TRBJ2-7
v_call: TRBV7-6

cdr3_aa: ASSLGRGVPEAF
j_call: TRBJ1-1
v_call: TRBV7-9

cdr3_aa: ATPGEGRTSYEQY
j_call: TRBJ2-7
v_call: TRBV24-1

cdr3_aa: ASSFSHRGTEQF
j_call: TRBJ2-1
v_call: TRBV12-3/TRBV12-4

cdr3_aa: AIRPGTGQRNTEAF
j_call: TRBJ1-1
v_call: TRBV10-3

cdr3_aa: ASSSPTGDGAF
j_call: TRBJ1-1
v_call: TRBV28

cdr3_aa: ASSQVDRDNTEAF
j_call: TRBJ1-1
v_call: TRBV4-3

cdr3_aa: ASSKVRVDEAF
j_call: TRBJ1-1
v_call: TRBV21-1

cdr3_aa: ASSQGGGVNYGYT
j_call: TRBJ1-2
v_call: TRBV7-2

cdr3_aa: ASSRLQKPLH
j_call: TRBJ1-6
v_call: TRBV3-1

cdr3_aa: ASSEARGHQPQH
j_call: TRBJ1-5
v_call: TRBV6-1

cdr3_aa: ASSEYGQDLF
j_call: TRBJ2-1
v_call: TRBV11-2

cdr3_aa: ASSLRRGIPSTDTQY
j_call: TRBJ2-3
v_call: TRBV5-4

cdr3_aa: SVEGEAGDTQY
j_call: TRBJ2-3
v_call: TRBV29-1

cdr3_aa: ASSLQEQDQPQH
j_call: TRBJ1-5
v_call: TRBV18

cdr3_aa: ASSLFGLAGVDTQY
j_call: TRBJ2-3
v_call: TRBV7-2

cdr3_aa: ASRGSASGANVLT
j_call: TRBJ2-6
v_call: TRBV6-5

cdr3_aa: ASSLLPTRRNEQF
j_call: TRBJ2-1
v_call: TRBV5-1

cdr3_aa: ASSSSRGETQY
j_call: TRBJ2-5
v_call: TRBV7-2

cdr3_aa: ASSQDQISGTDTQY
j_call: TRBJ2-3
v_call: TRBV3-1

cdr3_aa: ASSPYFSGGYT
j_call: TRBJ1-2
v_call: TRBV19

cdr3_aa: SAAGGVIYGYT
j_call: TRBJ1-2
v_call: TRBV20-1

cdr3_aa: ASSPPDTGELF
j_call: TRBJ2-2
v_call: TRBV12-3/TRBV12-4

cdr3_aa: ASSPGQGLTTNEKLF
j_call: TRBJ1-4
v_call: TRBV12-3/TRBV12-4

cdr3_aa: ASSGDKSRGQY
j_call: TRBJ2-7
v_call: TRBV12-3/TRBV12-4

cdr3_aa: ASSLRHGQGGAYEQY
j_call: TRBJ2-7
v_call: TRBV11-2

cdr3_aa: ASKMGTGPNQPQH
j_call: TRBJ1-5
v_call: TRBV7-8

cdr3_aa: AIGSGAETQY
j_call: TRBJ2-5
v_call: TRBV10-3

cdr3_aa: ASSLGTGWVTDTQY
j_call: TRBJ2-3
v_call: TRBV12-3/TRBV12-4

cdr3_aa: ASSQDYRQGLDEQF
j_call: TRBJ2-1
v_call: TRBV4-1

cdr3_aa: ASMIDTQY
j_call: TRBJ2-3
v_call: TRBV12-3/TRBV12-4

cdr3_aa: ASSFGQGVHTGELF
j_call: TRBJ2-2
v_call: TRBV5-6

cdr3_aa: ASSSIKGTALNTEAF
j_call: TRBJ1-1
v_call: TRBV4-3

cdr3_aa: ASSRGTRGETQY
j_call: TRBJ2-5
v_call: TRBV4-1

cdr3_aa: ASSLDRRGDTQY
j_call: TRBJ2-3
v_call: TRBV7-8

cdr3_aa: ASSLTQDTQY
j_call: TRBJ2-3
v_call: TRBV28

cdr3_aa: ASRRGDRRTRSEQF
j_call: TRBJ2-1
v_call: TRBV6-5

cdr3_aa: ASRPTGINEKLF
j_call: TRBJ1-4
v_call: TRBV5-6

cdr3_aa: ASSPSRPGAGWEAF
j_call: TRBJ1-1
v_call: TRBV5-5

cdr3_aa: ASSLGQGGPDTQY
j_call: TRBJ2-3
v_call: TRBV5-1

cdr3_aa: ASSNSGGIADTQY
j_call: TRBJ2-3
v_call: TRBV7-9

cdr3_aa: ASQFGVGTGELF
j_call: TRBJ2-2
v_call: TRBV19

cdr3_aa: ASNYRDSTYEQY
j_call: TRBJ2-7
v_call: TRBV6-2/TRBV6-3

cdr3_aa: ASSLTGYEKLF
j_call: TRBJ1-4
v_call: TRBV7-8

cdr3_aa: ASSWYNDQPQH
j_call: TRBJ1-5
v_call: TRBV6-2/TRBV6-3

cdr3_aa: SVEATDTSTDTQY
j_call: TRBJ2-3
v_call: TRBV29-1

cdr3_aa: ASSSLTESYNEQF
j_call: TRBJ2-1
v_call: TRBV6-2/TRBV6-3

cdr3_aa: ASSYGLAGVEQY
j_call: TRBJ2-7
v_call: TRBV5-5

cdr3_aa: ASLQGAPGYNEQF
j_call: TRBJ2-1
v_call: TRBV28

cdr3_aa: ASSQRAYVDQPQH
j_call: TRBJ1-5
v_call: TRBV4-3

cdr3_aa: SAFDAGGQF
j_call: TRBJ2-1
v_call: TRBV20-1

cdr3_aa: ASSQVAGAEQF
j_call: TRBJ2-1
v_call: TRBV4-1